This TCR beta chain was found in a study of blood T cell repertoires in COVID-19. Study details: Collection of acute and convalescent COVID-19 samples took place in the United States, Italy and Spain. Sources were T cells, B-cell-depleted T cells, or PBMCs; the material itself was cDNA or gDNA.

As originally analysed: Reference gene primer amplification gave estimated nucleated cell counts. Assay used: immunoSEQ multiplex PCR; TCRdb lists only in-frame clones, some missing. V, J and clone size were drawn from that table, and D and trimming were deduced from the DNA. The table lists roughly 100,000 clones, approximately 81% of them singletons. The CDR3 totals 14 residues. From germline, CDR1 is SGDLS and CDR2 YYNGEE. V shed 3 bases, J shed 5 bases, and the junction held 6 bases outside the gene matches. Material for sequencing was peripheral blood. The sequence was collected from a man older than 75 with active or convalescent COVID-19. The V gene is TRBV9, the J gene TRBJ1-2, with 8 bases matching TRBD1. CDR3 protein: CASSAQGEGYGYTF. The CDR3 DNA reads TGTGCCAGCAGCGCACAGGGGGAAGGATATGGCTACACCTTC.